The 5 T cell receptor beta chains in this list originate from one sample, sequenced in a study of OX40 agonist ivuxolimab in advanced cancers. Data came from immunoSEQ multiplex PCR; TCRdb stores just in-frame clones and leaves some out. This sample has 61,000 or so clones, with 80% to 85% found just once. Material: CD4+ or CD8+ T cells sorted from blood, obtained in a trial of the OX40 agonist ivuxolimab. These receptors were collected from an adult with an advanced solid tumor such as melanoma, head and neck, liver or kidney cancer.

The chain combines TRBV21-1 with TRBJ1-4; no DNA check was done on the table's D call, TRBD1. TRBV21-1 is a pseudogene locus. CDR3 length: 18 amino acids. The CDR3 reads CASSKARPGTTLREKLFF. CDR3 coding DNA: TGTGCCAGCAGCAAAGCCCGTCCCGGGACAACATTGCGGGAAAAACTGTTTTTT.

This chain joins TRBV30 and TRBJ1-4, with D tentatively TRBD1 (6 bases). Trimming stripped 8 bases from V and 8 bases from J, with 15 bases between. The germline V gene encodes CDR1 GTSNPN and CDR2 SVGIG (reference sequence). This CDR3 is 12 amino acids long. The CDR3 is CAGGPDKEKLFF. CDR3 sequence (DNA): TGTGCCGGGGGCCCGGACAAGGAAAAACTGTTTTTT.

This clone was counted a few times. The J gene is TRBJ2-7, the V gene TRBV4-3, with a tentative D call TRBD2 (6 bases). With 0 bases removed from V and 4 bases from J, the gap between germline ends came to 16 bases. The CDR3 runs to 16 residues. CDR1 is LGHNA, CDR2 YSLEER, per germline. CDR3 DNA: TGCGCCAGCAGCCAAGATGGAGGAGGGGCCCCATACGAGCAGTACTTC. Translation gives CASSQDGGGAPYEQYF.

The DNA of the CDR3 is TGTGCCAGCTCCCCTGACAGGGAATCGAAAAACATTCAGTACTTC. Translating gives CASSPDRESKNIQYF. The rearrangement uses TRBV18 and TRBJ2-4; 7 nucleotides align to TRBD1. Looked up from germline, CDR1 is KGHSH and CDR2 is LQKENI. The ends lost 6 bases at V and 4 bases at J; junction bases unmatched: 9. CDR3 length equals 15 residues.

This clone was detected once. This chain joins TRBV28 and TRBJ2-6, with D unclear. The CDR3 is 13 residues long. Looked up from germline, CDR1 is MDHEN and CDR2 is SYDVKM. Trimming took off 8 bases at V and 4 bases at J, with 9 bases between the two ends. The CDR3 spells CASHLSGANVLTF. The CDR3 DNA reads TGTGCCAGCCATCTCTCCGGGGCCAACGTCCTGACTTTC.